This TCR beta chain came from a study of cytomegalovirus exposure and HLA in healthy donors. Notes on this clone: The antigen is undetermined.

V shed 0 bases, J shed 5 bases, and the junction held 7 bases outside the gene matches. Germline V lookup: CDR1 SGHRS, CDR2 YFSETQ. This CDR3 spans 16 amino acids. Both 60 Vbeta primers and 13 Jbeta primers went into the PCR. Measured with immunoSEQ multiplex PCR; TCRdb has only the in-frame clones, and not every one. The data hold 75,000 or so clones, with 65% to 70% observed a single time. Overall study findings and caveats: One variant, a missense change in DCLRE1C, was linked in a later analysis to TCR beta V- and J-gene trimming.

The receptor's source is a man aged 35-49 years in good health and CMV-seropositive. The sequencing input was PBMCs. This chain connects TRBV5-1 to TRBJ2-2, with 7 bases fitting TRBD1. CDR3 in DNA: TGCGCCAGCAGCTTGGAGGGACAGCTAAAAACCGGGGAGCTGTTTTTT. Translation: CASSLEGQLKTGELFF.